This is a list of T cell receptor beta chains from one sample in a study of early T cells in non-severe SARS-CoV-2 infection. From the 5' RACE reads, TCRdb called clonotypes with MiXCR, one entry per CDR3 protein. This table holds tens of thousands of distinct CDR3 sequences, roughly 9% found once. Material for sequencing was whole blood. The receptors stem from an adult who was a healthcare worker with PCR-confirmed SARS-CoV-2 infection or an uninfected control (not recorded which). Both conserved end residues are part of each CDR3. D genes are given only for firm matches. Where a row states a size, it is once, few, many or the class of an expanded clone; other rows omit it.

TRBV4-1	TRBJ1-3	NA	NA	TGCGCCAGCAGCCAAGAGGGGGGGATAGCGAACACCATATATTTT	CASSQEGGIANTIYF
TRBV10-3	TRBJ2-7	few	NA	TGTGCCATCAGGCCCGGGACGACAGACTACGAGCAGTACTTC	CAIRPGTTDYEQYF
TRBV6-6	TRBJ1-5	many	NA	TGTGCCAGCAGTTACGGGGCAGAGCGCAATCAGCCCCAGCATTTT	CASSYGAERNQPQHF
TRBV4-1	TRBJ1-6	few	NA	TGCGCCAGCAGCCTTTCCCCCGAGGGATCACCCCTCCACTTT	CASSLSPEGSPLHF
TRBV30	TRBJ2-1	NA	NA	TGTGCCTGGACAACCGGAGGAGGGCAGTTCTTC	CAWTTGGGQFF
TRBV7-9	TRBJ1-5	NA	NA	TGTGCCAGCAGCTTAGCGCGGGCAGCCTCGGAACAGCCCCAGCATTTT	CASSLARAASEQPQHF
TRBV9	TRBJ1-2	few	NA	TGTGCCAGCAGCCAATTTACGGAGACCCCTAACTATGGCTACACCTTC	CASSQFTETPNYGYTF
TRBV5-4	TRBJ2-2	many	NA	TGTGCCAGCAGCCGGGGATCGGGGGCGAACACCGGGGAGCTGTTTTTT	CASSRGSGANTGELFF
TRBV2	TRBJ2-2	many	NA	TGTGCCAGCAGTGAACCAACAGGGACCGGGGAGCTGTTTTTT	CASSEPTGTGELFF
TRBV3-1	TRBJ1-3	many	TRBD1	TGTGCCAGCAGCCTCGGACAGGGCCCTGGAAACACCATATATTTT	CASSLGQGPGNTIYF
TRBV5-1	TRBJ2-1	many	TRBD2	TGCGCCAGCAGCCCGGGACTAGCCGGCAATGAGCAGTTCTTC	CASSPGLAGNEQFF
TRBV12-3/TRBV12-4	TRBJ1-2	NA	TRBD1	TGTGCCAGCAGGGGACAGTTTTCTTATGGCTACACCTTC	CASRGQFSYGYTF
TRBV9	TRBJ2-3	NA	NA	TGTGCCAGCAGCGTAGGCCTAGGGGTGAGAAGCACAGATACGCAGTATTTT	CASSVGLGVRSTDTQYF
TRBV27	TRBJ2-5	NA	TRBD1	TGTGCCAGCAGTTTATGGGGACAGGACCAAGAGACCCAGTACTTC	CASSLWGQDQETQYF